These 2 T cell receptor beta chains were all obtained from the same sample, sequenced in a study of blood T cell repertoires in COVID-19. Sequenced by immunoSEQ multiplex PCR; TCRdb stores in-frame clones only, minus some. The sample has around 280,000 clones, under 90% seen once. Sequencing was performed on PBMCs or T cells enriched from blood (not recorded which). These receptor sequences come from a woman aged 40 to 55 who had recovered from COVID-19.

The chain joins TRBV4-3 to TRBJ1-2; perhaps TRBD1 as D (5 bases). The CDR3 length is 15 residues. V was trimmed by 0 bases and J by 4 bases, leaving 12 bases between them. Germline V lookup: CDR1 LGHNA, CDR2 YSLEER. CDR3 in DNA: TGCGCCAGCAGCCAAGATTCAAGGGGCAGCTATGGCTACACCTTC. Its translation is CASSQDSRGSYGYTF.

The V call is TRBV6-2 or TRBV6-3, the J call TRBJ1-5; D call uncertain. Germline values: CDR1 MNHEY, CDR2 SVGEGT. The CDR3 totals 12 residues. V was pared by 4 bases and J by 3 bases, with 4 bases between. CDR3 region: CASSSHNQPQHF. CDR3 DNA: TGTGCCAGCAGTTCCCACAATCAGCCCCAGCATTTT.